This T cell receptor (beta chain) was observed in a study of CD8+CD57+ T cells in acquired aplastic anemia. Regarding the study as a whole: Simpson's diversity of CD8+ cells was not significantly different in patients compared with controls.

As concerns this clonotype: Its specificity is not known.

With 2 bases removed from V and 1 base from J, the gap between germline ends came to 14 bases. The CDR3 extends over 16 amino acids. Germline assignment: CDR1 SGHVS and CDR2 FNYEAQ. The template used for profiling TCR beta VDJ and CDR3 was genomic DNA. TCRdb analysed the reads with MiXCR anew, one entry per CDR3 protein. The table shows 150,000 to 200,000 distinct CDR3 sequences, with about three fifths occurring only once. This sequence originates from a human donor with severe aplastic anemia or a healthy control (not recorded which). Input material: sorted CD4+, CD8+, or CD8+CD57+ T cells (not recorded which) from PBMCs. This chain uses TRBV7-6 with TRBJ1-1, with D uncertain. The CDR3 here is CASSLMTMEANTEAFF. CDR3 sequence (DNA): TGTGCCAGCAGCTTAATGACGATGGAAGCGAACACTGAAGCTTTCTTT.